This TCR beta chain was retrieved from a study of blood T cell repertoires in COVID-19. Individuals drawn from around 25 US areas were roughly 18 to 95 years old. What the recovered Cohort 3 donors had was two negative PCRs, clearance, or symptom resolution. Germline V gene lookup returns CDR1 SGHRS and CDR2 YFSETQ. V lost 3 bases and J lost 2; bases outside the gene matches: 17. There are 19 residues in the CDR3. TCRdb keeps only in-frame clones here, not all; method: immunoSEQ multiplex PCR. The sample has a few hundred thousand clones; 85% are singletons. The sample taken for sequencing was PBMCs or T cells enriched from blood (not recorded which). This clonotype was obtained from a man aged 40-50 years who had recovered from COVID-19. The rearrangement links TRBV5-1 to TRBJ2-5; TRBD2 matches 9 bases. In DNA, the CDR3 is TGCGCCAGCAGCTCCGGGATTCCTAGGCTAGCGGGACCTCAAGAGACCCAGTACTTC. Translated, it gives CASSSGIPRLAGPQETQYF.